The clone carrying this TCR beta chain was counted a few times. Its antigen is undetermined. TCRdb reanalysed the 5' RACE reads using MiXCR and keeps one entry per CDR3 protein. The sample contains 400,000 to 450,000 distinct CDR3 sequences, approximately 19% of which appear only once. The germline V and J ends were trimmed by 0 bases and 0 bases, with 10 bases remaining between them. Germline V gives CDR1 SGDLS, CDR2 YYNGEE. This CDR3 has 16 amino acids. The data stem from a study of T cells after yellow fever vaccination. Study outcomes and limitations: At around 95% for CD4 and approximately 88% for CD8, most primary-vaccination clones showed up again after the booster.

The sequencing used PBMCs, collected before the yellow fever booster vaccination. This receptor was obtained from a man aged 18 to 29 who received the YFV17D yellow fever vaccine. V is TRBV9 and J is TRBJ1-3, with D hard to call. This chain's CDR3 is CASSVEQLLSGNTIYF. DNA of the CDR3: TGTGCCAGCAGCGTAGAACAGCTTCTCTCTGGAAACACCATATATTTT.